This T cell receptor beta chain was sequenced for a study of blood T cell repertoires in COVID-19. Study context: Nucleic acid was either cDNA or gDNA, and it came from T cells, B-cell-depleted T cells, or PBMCs.

Authors' analysis steps: Amplification of reference gene primers provided the estimated nucleated cell counts. The protocol was immunoSEQ multiplex PCR, while the TCRdb copy is restricted to in-frame clones and leaves out a portion. V, J and clone size reflect that table, while D and trimming were determined from the DNA. The sample has about 130,000 clones; about 70% are singletons. The receptor was derived from a woman in her 70s with acute or convalescent COVID-19. Material: peripheral blood.

The CDR3 loop reads CASSLALAGDVWETQYF. The DNA for the CDR3 is TGCGCCAGCAGCTTGGCGCTAGCGGGAGATGTTTGGGAGACCCAGTACTTC. The chain carries TRBV5-1 and TRBJ2-5; 10 nucleotides align to TRBD2. Trimming cost V 0 bases and J 5 bases; bases outside gene matches: 10. This CDR3 contains 17 residues. Looked up from germline, CDR1 is SGHRS and CDR2 is YFSETQ.